One sample yielded the 18 T cell receptor beta chains listed below, sequenced in a study of somatic mutations in cytotoxic T cells in rheumatoid arthritis. The method was immunoSEQ multiplex PCR; TCRdb's version includes in-frame clones alone and lacks a portion of them. The data contain 20,000 or so clones, under 85% of them singletons. Sequencing was done on a sample of CD8+ T cells sorted from blood. These receptors were taken from a man in his late teens or twenties with rheumatoid arthritis.

The chain employs TRBV28 and TRBJ2-3; TRBD2 matches at 8 bases. The germline V gene encodes CDR1 MDHEN and CDR2 SYDVKM. Losses at the gene ends were 4 bases for V and 2 bases for J; bases not matched to a gene: 5. CDR3 size: 15 residues. The CDR3 reads CASSSLSGDTDTQYF. DNA for the CDR3: TGTGCCAGCAGTTCTCTTAGCGGGGACACAGATACGCAGTATTTT.

The gene calls are TRBV28 and TRBJ2-1, with D unclear. This CDR3 has 14 residues. CDR1 MDHEN and CDR2 SYDVKM come from the germline V gene. The V end was cut by 5 bases, the J end by 4 bases, with 12 bases between. CDR3 nucleotides: TGTGCCAGCAGTCCCTGGGCCGTTTACAATGAGCAGTTCTTC. Translating gives CASSPWAVYNEQFF. The whole variable domain, remainder taken from reference TRBV28 and TRBJ2-1, is DVKVTQSSRYLVKRTGEKVFLECVQDMDHENMFWYRQDPGLGLRLIYFSYDVKMKEKGDIPEGYSVSREKKERFSLILESASTNQTSMYLCASSPWAVYNEQFFGPGTRLTVL.

This clone is a singleton in its sample. The rearrangement joins TRBV7-8 to TRBJ2-5, with D perhaps matching TRBD2 (6 bases). Trimming took 5 bases from V and 4 from J, leaving 14 bases between them. The CDR3 sequence is 14 residues long. The V gene's germline CDR1 is SGHVS and CDR2 FQNEAQ. This chain's CDR3 is CASSLEPAGETQYF. CDR3 DNA sequence: TGTGCCAGCAGCCTAGAGCCAGCGGGAGAGACCCAGTACTTC.

This rearrangement joins TRBV29-1 to TRBJ2-7, with TRBD2 identical over 7 bases. Germline V gene data show CDR1 as SQVTM and CDR2 as ANQGSEA. CDR3 length: 13 residues. Trimming took 2 bases from V and 0 from J; bases not matched to a gene: 1. The CDR3 sequence is CSVESGASYEQYF. The CDR3 DNA reads TGCAGCGTTGAAAGCGGGGCCTCCTACGAGCAGTACTTC.

The chain couples TRBV6-5 to TRBJ1-2; 8 positions agree with TRBD1. This CDR3 spans 13 amino acids. Losses at the gene ends were 2 bases for V and 6 bases for J; bases not matched to a gene: 2. Per germline, CDR1 MNHEY and CDR2 SVGAGI. The CDR3 reads CASSYRTGHGYTF. The DNA for the CDR3 is TGTGCCAGCAGTTACAGGACAGGGCATGGCTACACCTTC.

The genes are TRBV28 and TRBJ2-5; perhaps TRBD2 as D (5 bases). The CDR3 loop spans 14 amino acids. V shed 3 bases and J shed 1 base, with 9 bases lying between them. Germline V lookup: CDR1 MDHEN, CDR2 SYDVKM. CDR3 residues: CASSFLGIQETQYF. The CDR3 nucleotides are TGTGCCAGCAGTTTCCTCGGGATCCAAGAGACCCAGTACTTC.

V usage is TRBV5-6 and J usage is TRBJ2-3, with D perhaps matching TRBD2 (7 bases). The CDR3 totals 16 residues. Germline values: CDR1 SGHDT, CDR2 YYEEEE. V dropped 0 bases and J dropped 6 bases, with 17 bases sitting between them. DNA of the CDR3: TGTGCCAGCAGCTTGGATCGCCGGGGGGCAGGGGATACGCAGTATTTT. Its protein is CASSLDRRGAGDTQYF. The full variable domain, with the rest looked up from reference TRBV5-6 and TRBJ2-3, is DAGVTQSPTHLIKTRGQQVTLRCSPKSGHDTVSWYQQALGQGPQFIFQYYEEEERQRGNFPDRFSGHQFPNYSSELNVNALLLGDSALYLCASSLDRRGAGDTQYFGPGTRLTVL.

This clone was seen only once. The gene calls are TRBV6-4 and TRBJ1-6; 7 bases align to TRBD1. The CDR3 extends over 13 amino acids. The V gene's germline CDR1 is MRHNA and CDR2 SNTAGT. The V segment lost 6 bases and the J segment 7 bases; nucleotides outside the gene matches: 3. The CDR3 spells CASSGTENSPLHF. The CDR3 coding sequence is TGTGCCAGCAGCGGGACAGAGAATTCACCCCTCCACTTT.

The chain links TRBV28 to TRBJ2-7, with TRBD1 matching over 11 bases. The germline V gene encodes CDR1 MDHEN and CDR2 SYDVKM. V gave up 6 bases and J gave up 0 bases; unmatched junction bases: 7. The CDR3 is 16 amino acids. The CDR3 loop reads CASRTKGQGVSYEQYF. CDR3 DNA sequence: TGTGCCAGCAGGACAAAGGGACAGGGGGTCTCCTACGAGCAGTACTTC.

The CDR3 protein is CASSLGTGQRASYGYTF. CDR3 DNA: TGTGCCAGCAGTTTAGGGACTGGACAGCGGGCCAGCTATGGCTACACCTTC. This chain connects TRBV28 to TRBJ1-2; tentatively, D is TRBD1 (6 bases). Germline V CDR1 and CDR2: MDHEN, SYDVKM. The CDR3 runs 17 residues. V was cut by 2 bases and J by 4 bases, with 20 bases left in between.

The chain couples TRBV4-3 to TRBJ1-6; D possibly corresponds to TRBD1 (5 bases). The length of the CDR3 is 17 residues. V lost 1 base, J lost 5 bases, and 15 bases lay in between. Germline CDR1 LGHNA, CDR2 YSLEER. CDR3 in DNA: TGCGCCAGCAGCCAAGGATTTTCAGGAGGGGATAATTCACCCCTCCACTTT. It specifies CASSQGFSGGDNSPLHF.

This chain uses TRBV7-9 with TRBJ2-7; possible D gene TRBD1, 5 bases. V lost 0 bases and J lost 2, with 11 bases in between. The V gene's germline CDR1 is SEHNR and CDR2 FQNEAQ (reference sequence). This CDR3 is 15 amino acids long. The CDR3 here is CASSLASGRTYEQYF. The CDR3 DNA sequence: TGTGCCAGCAGCTTAGCGTCAGGGCGAACCTACGAGCAGTACTTC.

This clone was observed a single time. This sequence joins TRBV9 and TRBJ1-2, with D maybe TRBD1 (6 bases). V lost 3 bases and J lost 4, with 19 bases in between. The CDR3 extends over 16 amino acids. Per the germline V gene, CDR1 is SGDLS and CDR2 is YYNGEE. For the CDR3, the DNA is TGTGCCAGCAGCGCGTCACGGGGGGCCCATTCCTATGGCTACACCTTC. Translated, it gives CASSASRGAHSYGYTF.

The chain recombines TRBV6-6 with TRBJ2-2; D gene ambiguous. Trimming took 9 bases from V and 7 from J, leaving 9 bases between them. Germline V CDR1 and CDR2: MNHNY, SVGAGI (reference sequence). The CDR3 sequence is 11 residues long. The CDR3 here is CASELIGELFF. CDR3 bases: TGTGCCAGTGAGCTCATCGGGGAGCTGTTTTTT.

V usage is TRBV9 and J usage is TRBJ2-4, with a weak D call TRBD1 (6 bases). Germline CDR1 and CDR2: SGDLS and YYNGEE. The CDR3 is 14 residues long. V dropped 1 base and J dropped 8 bases, with 13 bases sitting between them. As DNA, the CDR3 is TGTGCCAGCAGCGTATGGGGGCGAGAGGACATTCAGTACTTC. Translated, it gives CASSVWGREDIQYF. Complete variable domain (other parts from reference TRBV9 and TRBJ2-4): DSGVTQTPKHLITATGQRVTLRCSPRSGDLSVYWYQQSLDQGLQFLIQYYNGEERAKGNILERFSAQQFPDLHSELNLSSLELGDSALYFCASSVWGREDIQYFGAGTRLSVL.

The chain combines TRBV10-1 with TRBJ2-7; 8 bases are shared with TRBD1. Germline loops: CDR1 WNHNN, CDR2 SYGVQD (reference sequence). After removal of 7 bases from V and 6 bases from J, the junction contained 8 bases not matched to a gene. The CDR3 extends over 13 amino acids. CDR3 DNA sequence: TGCGCCAGCATAGGCAGGGGGCTTAGCGAGCAGTACTTC. Encoded protein: CASIGRGLSEQYF.

The V and J genes are TRBV10-3 and TRBJ1-1; 8 nucleotides match TRBD1. V gave up 3 bases and J gave up 1 base; unmatched junction bases: 7. Germline V CDR1 and CDR2: ENHRY, SYGVKD. The CDR3 runs to 16 residues. CDR3 loop: CAISDTGQGKNTEAFF. As DNA, the CDR3 is TGTGCCATCAGTGATACCGGACAGGGAAAGAACACTGAAGCTTTCTTT.

CDR3 bases: TGTGCCAGCACGAGAGGGGGAGGATCCGGGGAGCTGTTTTTT. Translated: CASTRGGGSGELFF. The chain combines TRBV28 with TRBJ2-2; tentatively, D is TRBD1 or TRBD2 (6 bases each). CDR3 length equals 14 residues. The germline V gene encodes CDR1 MDHEN and CDR2 SYDVKM. Trimming removed 7 bases from V and 6 bases from J, with 15 bases in between.